The clone carrying this T cell receptor (beta chain) was recorded a few times. The authors split each subset's genomic DNA evenly across several immunoSEQ plates. Profiled with immunoSEQ multiplex PCR; TCRdb holds only in-frame clones, not every one. The data contain 490,000 or so clones, 70% to 80% of them singletons. The V end was cut by 0 bases, the J end by 3 bases, with 9 bases between. Germline values: CDR1 SEHNR, CDR2 FQNEAQ (reference sequence). CDR3 size: 14 residues. This sample was taken from a study of shared clonotypes between healthy human individuals. Sequenced sample: PBMCs. The chain links TRBV7-9 to TRBJ2-7, with D possibly matching TRBD2 (6 bases). The sequence derives from a woman between 35 and 50 years old in good health. Some clones in this sample may be carry-over from other donors' samples. The CDR3 region is CASSLAGLLYEQYF. DNA of the CDR3: TGTGCCAGCAGCTTAGCGGGACTCCTCTACGAGCAGTACTTC.